The 13 T cell receptor beta chains given below trace back to one sample, sequenced in a study of blood T cells in healthy people across ages. Then a second PCR, running roughly 6 to 12 cycles, was carried out with a sample-barcoded 5' primer and a J-beta primer mix. TCRdb reprocessed the 5' RACE reads with MiXCR, giving one entry per CDR3 protein. The repertoire has 1.5 million to 2 million distinct CDR3 sequences, roughly 30% of them found once; the top ten carry around 7.7%. Sequences were obtained from blood. Receptors were obtained from a woman aged 25 to 45 in good health.

This clonotype was observed at least ten times. This chain uses TRBV10-3 with TRBJ1-5; TRBD1 might be the D (5 bases). Germline V gene lookup returns CDR1 ENHRY and CDR2 SYGVKD. The CDR3 loop spans 13 amino acids. Trimming cost V 8 bases and J 0 bases, with 8 bases left between them. DNA of the CDR3: TGTGCCATCGGGACCTCTAGCAATCAGCCCCAGCATTTT. This sequence encodes CAIGTSSNQPQHF.

This clonotype showed up many times. V and J are TRBV5-1 and TRBJ1-2; D is possibly TRBD1 (6 bases). The CDR3 totals 13 residues. Trimming took off 8 bases at V and 4 bases at J, with 15 bases between the two ends. Germline-derived CDR1 and CDR2 are SGHRS and YFSETQ. The CDR3 DNA reads as TGCGCCAGTGACACAGGGTCTGGCTATGGCTACACCTTC. It yields the protein CASDTGSGYGYTF.

The V call is TRBV18, the J call TRBJ2-5; D is possibly TRBD1 or TRBD2 (5 bases each). Trimming removed 4 bases at V and 4 bases at J, with 13 bases between. Germline assignment: CDR1 KGHSH and CDR2 LQKENI. This CDR3 comprises 14 residues. The CDR3 nucleotides read TGTGCCAGCTCACTCGGGACCCCGCGAGAGACCCAGTACTTC. This codes for CASSLGTPRETQYF.

This clonotype was recorded at least ten times. V and J are TRBV29-1 and TRBJ2-1; TRBD1 or TRBD2 may be the D gene (5 bases each). CDR3 length: 12 residues. V shed 2 bases and J shed 8 bases, with 10 bases lying between them. From germline, CDR1 is SQVTM and CDR2 ANQGSEA. In DNA form, the CDR3 reads TGCAGCGTTGAAAGGGACGGAGATGAGCAGTTCTTC. Its translation: CSVERDGDEQFF.

This chain links TRBV19 with TRBJ2-3; 11 bases map to TRBD1. The junction had 9 bases not matched to a gene; V was cut back by 8 bases and J by 2 bases. This CDR3 is 16 amino acids long. CDR1 is LNHDA, CDR2 SQIVND, per germline (reference sequence). This CDR3 reads CASGTGGFGITDTQYF. The CDR3 DNA follows: TGTGCCAGTGGGACAGGGGGTTTTGGGATCACAGATACGCAGTATTTT.

The V gene is TRBV4-3, the J gene TRBJ2-2; 8 nucleotides align to TRBD2. Germline CDR1 reads LGHNA; CDR2 reads YSLEER. The junction had 8 bases not matched to a gene; V was cut back by 2 bases and J by 0 bases. The CDR3 consists of 18 residues. The CDR3 DNA sequence: TGCGCCAGCAGCCAAATCATTAGCGGGACTTCGAACACCGGGGAGCTGTTTTTT. It is translated as CASSQIISGTSNTGELFF.

The chain links TRBV28 to TRBJ2-7; 9 bases match TRBD1. J was trimmed by 7 bases and V by 4 bases; bases with no gene match: 8. The CDR3 contains 14 residues. The germline gives CDR1 MDHEN, CDR2 SYDVKM. The CDR3 loop is CASSWLGTGKEQYF. CDR3 in DNA: TGTGCCAGCAGTTGGTTAGGGACAGGGAAGGAGCAGTACTTC.

The V and J genes are TRBV5-1 and TRBJ2-4; TRBD1 aligns across 7 bases. The V gene's germline CDR1 is SGHRS and CDR2 YFSETQ. The CDR3 runs to 11 residues. Unmatched junction bases numbered 5, after V lost 3 bases and J lost 14 bases. CDR3 in DNA: TGCGCCAGCAGCTCCTCGGACAGGAAGTACTTC. Translated, it gives CASSSSDRKYF.

This clonotype was counted a few times. The chain couples TRBV20-1 to TRBJ2-1; 10 nucleotides agree with TRBD2. V dropped 0 bases and J dropped 10; count of bases not matched to a gene: 3. This CDR3 has 13 amino acids. The germline gives CDR1 DFQATT, CDR2 SNEGSKA (reference sequence). CDR3 nucleotide sequence: TGCAGTGCTAGAGACCCGGGACTAGCGGAGCAGTTCTTC. Translated: CSARDPGLAEQFF.

This sequence joins TRBV6-6 and TRBJ1-5; no clear D. Germline V gene data show CDR1 as MNHNY and CDR2 as SVGAGI (reference sequence). Trimming stripped 2 bases from V and 6 bases from J, with 11 bases between. The CDR3 sequence is 14 residues long. CDR3 coding DNA: TGTGCCAGCAGTTACCCTGAGGAAGGTCAGCCCCAGCATTTT. Its translation: CASSYPEEGQPQHF.

The rearrangement uses TRBV21-1 and TRBJ2-6; the table's D gene call, TRBD2, was not cross checked with the DNA. TRBV21-1 is noted as a pseudogene. This CDR3 spans 14 amino acids. The CDR3 DNA reads as TGTGCCAGCAGCGGGGGGGAGGTTGACAACGTCCTGACTTTC. It yields the protein CASSGGEVDNVLTF.

This clonotype was recorded a few times. J is TRBJ1-6 and V is TRBV5-5; D might be TRBD1 (6 bases). The V end lost 4 bases, the J end lost 0 bases, and 11 bases lay between the germline ends. This CDR3 comprises 16 residues. From germline, CDR1 is SGHKS and CDR2 YYEKEE (reference sequence). DNA of the CDR3: TGTGCCAGCAGCCGACAGGAAGGCTCCTATAATTCACCCCTCCACTTT. Its protein is CASSRQEGSYNSPLHF.

The chain combines TRBV12-3 or TRBV12-4 with TRBJ1-3; a possible D gene is TRBD1 (5 bases). The CDR3 has 16 residues. V lost 5 bases and J 2 bases, leaving 16 bases between the germline ends. This CDR3 is CASSQPPGPTGNTIYF. In DNA form, the CDR3 reads TGTGCCAGCAGTCAACCCCCGGGACCGACTGGAAACACCATATATTTT.